These 10 T cell receptor beta chains originate from one sample sequenced in a study of cytomegalovirus exposure and HLA in healthy donors. Use of 60 Vbeta and 13 Jbeta primers characterized the PCR. TCRdb's table, derived via immunoSEQ multiplex PCR, lists solely in-frame clones and lacks some. The sample records 120,000 to 150,000 clones, around 84% being singletons. Sequencing was done on a sample of PBMCs. These receptors all come from a man aged 35-49 years in good health and CMV-seropositive.

This chain links TRBV29-1 with TRBJ2-1; D unresolved. Trimming pared 6 bases from V and 9 bases from J, leaving 9 bases between. The germline V gene encodes CDR1 SQVTM and CDR2 ANQGSEA. There are 10 residues in the CDR3. The CDR3 loop is CSVAYIEQFF. The CDR3 DNA follows: TGCAGCGTCGCCTATATTGAGCAGTTCTTC.

The J gene is TRBJ1-1, the V gene TRBV10-1, with D possibly being TRBD1 (5 bases). CDR1 and CDR2 (germline): WNHNN, SYGVQD (reference sequence). V was shortened by 8 bases and J by 3 bases, with 10 bases between the two germline ends. This CDR3 contains 12 residues. The CDR3 nucleotides read TGCGCCAGCCCTGAAGGGGACACTGAAGCTTTCTTT. This encodes CASPEGDTEAFF.

The chain is built from TRBV4-2 and TRBJ2-4; 9 positions match TRBD2. This CDR3 is 13 amino acids long. Germline V gene lookup returns CDR1 LGHNA and CDR2 YNFKEQ. V was clipped by 1 base and J by 15 bases; unmatched bases: 7. The CDR3 DNA is TGTGCCAGCAGCCAAGTCGGCGGGAGGGTCCTGTACTTC. It encodes CASSQVGGRVLYF.

This sequence joins TRBV18 and TRBJ2-1; D remains unclear. CDR1 is KGHSH, CDR2 LQKENI, per germline. V was trimmed by 2 bases and J by 0 bases, leaving 8 bases between them. This CDR3 has 15 amino acids. The CDR3 region is CASSPAVSSYNEQFF. In DNA form, the CDR3 reads TGTGCCAGCTCACCAGCGGTAAGCTCCTACAATGAGCAGTTCTTC. Supplemented by reference TRBV18 and TRBJ2-1, the full variable domain reads NAGVMQNPRHLVRRRGQEARLRCSPMKGHSHVYWYRQLPEEGLKFMVYLQKENIIDESGMPKERFSAEFPKEGPSILRIQQVVRGDSAAYFCASSPAVSSYNEQFFGPGTRLTVL.

This sequence joins TRBV7-9 and TRBJ2-7; tentatively, D is TRBD2 (5 bases). This CDR3 spans 12 amino acids. V was clipped by 5 bases and J by 3 bases, with 8 bases between them. The germline gives CDR1 SEHNR, CDR2 FQNEAQ (reference sequence). The DNA of the CDR3 is TGTGCCAGCAGCCCCGGACTCTACGAGCAGTACTTC. Translating gives CASSPGLYEQYF.

The chain has TRBV5-8 and TRBJ2-3; 8 bases align to TRBD1. Germline V gene sequence: CDR1 SGHTS, CDR2 YDEGEE. The CDR3 contains 15 residues. Germline trimming cut 3 bases from V and 1 base from J; bases unmatched to any gene: 4. This CDR3 reads CASSSWGQGTDTQYF. The DNA of the CDR3 is TGTGCCAGCAGCTCCTGGGGACAGGGCACAGATACGCAGTATTTT. The full variable domain, completed using reference TRBV5-8 and TRBJ2-3, is EAGVTQSPTHLIKTRGQQATLRCSPISGHTSVYWYQQALGLGLQFLLWYDEGEERNRGNFPPRFSGRQFPNYSSELNVNALELEDSALYLCASSSWGQGTDTQYFGPGTRLTVL.

CDR3 nucleotides: TGTGCCAGCAAAAGATTGACAGGGCCCGCGGGGACTGGAAACACCATATATTTT. Translated, it gives CASKRLTGPAGTGNTIYF. This chain connects TRBV27 to TRBJ1-3; TRBD1 matches at 7 bases. The CDR3 covers 18 residues. The V and J ends lost 7 bases and 2 bases, in that order; junction bases with no gene match: 17. Germline loops: CDR1 MNHEY, CDR2 SMNVEV (reference sequence).

The rearrangement joins TRBV4-2 to TRBJ2-7; perhaps TRBD2 as D (6 bases). CDR1 and CDR2 (germline): LGHNA, YNFKEQ. Trimming removed 0 bases at V and 6 bases at J, with 15 bases between. CDR3 length: 15 residues. CDR3: CASSQDRGLAGEQYF. The CDR3 region has the DNA TGTGCCAGCAGCCAAGATCGGGGACTCGCGGGCGAGCAGTACTTC.

This chain joins TRBV9 and TRBJ2-7; 14 positions match TRBD2. V lost 4 bases, J lost 5 bases, and 8 bases stayed unmatched. This CDR3 is built from 16 residues. Germline values: CDR1 SGDLS, CDR2 YYNGEE. The CDR3 protein is CASSLGTSGSSDEQYF. DNA for the CDR3: TGTGCCAGCAGCCTCGGGACTAGCGGGAGTAGCGACGAGCAGTACTTC.

The rearrangement joins TRBV7-9 to TRBJ2-7; 8 bases are a match to TRBD2. Germline trimming cut 4 bases from V and 3 bases from J; bases unmatched to any gene: 8. The CDR3 has 15 amino acids. CDR1 is SEHNR and CDR2 is FQNEAQ in the germline V gene (reference sequence). The DNA of the CDR3 is TGTGCCAGCAGCTCCCCGGGACTAGTCGACTACGAGCAGTACTTC. Protein sequence: CASSSPGLVDYEQYF.